This T cell receptor beta chain was identified in a study of blood T cells in healthy people across ages. This clonotype was recorded at least ten times. Its antigen remains unknown. Study results and caveats: Strongly correlated with naive T cell percentage was TCR beta diversity. Roughly linear age-related decline in beta diversity appeared, significant by age about 40.

This CDR3 has 15 amino acids. Per the germline V gene, CDR1 is DFQATT and CDR2 is SNEGSKA (reference sequence). With 1 base removed from V and 9 bases from J, the gap between germline ends came to 19 bases. Together with a sample-barcoded 5' primer, a J-beta primer mix was included in a second PCR lasting about 7 to 11 cycles. Each cDNA molecule was tagged by a template-switch adaptor that had 12 random nucleotides. Each CDR3 protein is one row after TCRdb ran MiXCR on the 5' RACE reads. The sample comprises approximately 880,000 distinct CDR3 sequences, about 48% of which are singletons, and 10% to 15% rests with the top ten. PBMCs were isolated at a quantity of at least 6 million per sample.

This rearrangement joins TRBV20-1 to TRBJ2-1; either TRBD1 or TRBD2 may fit D (5 bases each). The specimen was blood. The sequence was obtained from a man aged 25 to 40 in good health. As DNA, the CDR3 is TGCAGTGCTAGAGCGGTGGCAGGGACCCGTGGTGAGCAGTTCTTC. It specifies CSARAVAGTRGEQFF.